In this sample, the clone carrying this T cell receptor (beta chain) turned up many times. Antigen specificity is unknown. From germline, CDR1 is LGHNA and CDR2 YSLEER. The CDR3 consists of 20 residues. V gave up 3 bases and J gave up 1 base; unmatched junction bases: 15. The sample is drawn from a study of CD8 T cells in ankylosing spondylitis. TCR beta libraries were made by quantitative 5'-RACE with molecular barcodes. TCRdb reprocessed the 5' RACE reads with MiXCR, giving one entry per CDR3 protein. This sample has 450,000 to 550,000 distinct CDR3 sequences, with approximately 5% found just once. Findings and caveats of the study: A motif in TCR beta, a set of eight highly homologous variants, appeared characteristic of ankylosing spondylitis blood. Those disease-linked clones were CD8+; they were also relatively rare in peripheral blood. Disease-associated clones were reportedly significantly overrepresented in matched ankylosing spondylitis synovial fluid.

This clonotype was obtained from a male donor with ankylosing spondylitis. Sequencing input: blood, either unsorted or a sorted T cell fraction (not recorded which). V and J are TRBV4-3 and TRBJ2-3, with 11 bases lining up with TRBD1. CDR3 protein: CASSHVSPGTGGFGTDTQYF. The CDR3 nucleotides read TGCGCCAGCAGCCACGTATCGCCCGGGACAGGGGGTTTCGGCACAGATACGCAGTATTTT.